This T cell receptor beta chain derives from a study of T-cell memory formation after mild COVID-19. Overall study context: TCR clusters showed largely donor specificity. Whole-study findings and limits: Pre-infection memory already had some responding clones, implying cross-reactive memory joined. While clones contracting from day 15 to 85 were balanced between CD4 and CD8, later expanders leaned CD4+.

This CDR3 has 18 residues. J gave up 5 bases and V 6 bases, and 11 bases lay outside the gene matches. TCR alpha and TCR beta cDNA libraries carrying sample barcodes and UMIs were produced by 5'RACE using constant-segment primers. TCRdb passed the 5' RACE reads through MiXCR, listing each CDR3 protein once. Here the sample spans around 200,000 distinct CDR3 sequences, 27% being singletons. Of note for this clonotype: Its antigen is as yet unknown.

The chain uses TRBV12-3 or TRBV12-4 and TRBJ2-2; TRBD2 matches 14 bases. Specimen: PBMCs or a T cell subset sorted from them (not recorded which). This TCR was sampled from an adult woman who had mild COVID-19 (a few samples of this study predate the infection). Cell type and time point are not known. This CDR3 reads CASSFRTSGGKWTGELFF. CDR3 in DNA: TGTGCCAGCAGCTTTCGGACTAGCGGGGGGAAGTGGACCGGGGAGCTGTTTTTT.